This T cell receptor (beta chain) originates from a study of human T cells and chemical hapten exposure. TCRdb re-derived calls from the RACE reads in MiXCR, one entry per CDR3 protein. Of approximately 80,000 distinct CDR3 sequences in the sample, around a tenth were seen once. There are 14 residues in the CDR3. V lost 3 bases, J lost 0 bases, and 6 bases lay in between. Germline V gene sequence: CDR1 MNHEY, CDR2 SVGEGT. This clonotype occurred many times. Time point specified: patch test 1, 2 weeks after DPC sensitization. Treatment reported: therapeutic diphenylcyclopropenone sensitization with weekly scalp DPC.

This TCR was sampled from a woman aged 45-59 years with alopecia areata. Some clones in this sample may be carry-over from other donors' samples. The sample consisted of whole blood, taken in connection with sensitization to the hapten diphenylcyclopropenone (DPC). V gene TRBV6-2 or TRBV6-3 combines with J gene TRBJ1-3, with D unclear. The CDR3 loop reads CASSYGSSGNTIYF. Here the CDR3 DNA reads TGTGCCAGCAGTTATGGGAGCTCTGGAAACACCATATATTTT.